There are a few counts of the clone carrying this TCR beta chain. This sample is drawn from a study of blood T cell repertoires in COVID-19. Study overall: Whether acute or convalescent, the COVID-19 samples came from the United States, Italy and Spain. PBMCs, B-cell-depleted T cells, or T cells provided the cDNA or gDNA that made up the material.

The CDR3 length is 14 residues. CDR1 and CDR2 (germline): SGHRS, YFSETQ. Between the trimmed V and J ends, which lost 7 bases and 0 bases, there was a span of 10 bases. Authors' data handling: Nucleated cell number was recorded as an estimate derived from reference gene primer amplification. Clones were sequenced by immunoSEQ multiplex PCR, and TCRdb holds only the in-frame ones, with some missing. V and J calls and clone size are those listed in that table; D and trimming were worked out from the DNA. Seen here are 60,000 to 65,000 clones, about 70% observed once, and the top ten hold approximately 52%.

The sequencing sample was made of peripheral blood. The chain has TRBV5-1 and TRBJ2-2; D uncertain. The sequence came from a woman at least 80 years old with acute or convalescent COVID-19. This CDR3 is CASGDRANTGELFF. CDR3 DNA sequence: TGCGCCAGCGGTGATCGGGCGAACACCGGGGAGCTGTTTTTT.